Reported below is one T cell receptor beta chain. Its recognized antigen is unknown. No base-level quality is on record; no much larger clone is a single base apart. According to the germline V gene, CDR1 reads SGHAT and CDR2 reads FQNNGV. From its cysteine to its phenylalanine, the CDR3 spans 16 amino acids. Only the CDR3 portion is preserved as DNA: 48 bases, with reading frame beginning at the first base. V and J are trimmed by 2 bases and 2 bases, and the gene matches miss 7 bases of the junction. Using the deep immunoSEQ assay, TCR CDR3 regions were amplified from genomic DNA by multiplex PCR. Genomic DNA extracted from each cell subset was distributed evenly over all wells of several immunoSEQ 96-well plates, and each plate served as one replicate. For sorted subsets, approximately 200 ng of genomic DNA, equivalent to around 29,000 T cell genomes, went into each replicate PCR. Purified libraries were quantified with a Qubit 3.0 fluorometer, sized on a Bioanalyzer 2100, and re-quantified with the KAPA Library Quantification kit. Every immunoSEQ 96-well plate was sequenced on a separate single-read 150-cycle Illumina NextSeq 550 flow cell. As for the authors' bioinformatics: Because only junctional sequences without quality scores were contained in the immunoSEQ output, filtering matching that applied to full-length reads could not be performed. To assign V/J genes and CDR3, sequences were annotated against IMGT germline references using PyIR, a Python wrapper for IgBLAST v1.9. Any read was removed if the V/J assignment was weak (E-value above 1e-6), the CDR3 was missing, or the read contained stop codons, out-of-frame junctions, or ambiguous translated residues. A V3J clonotype was defined by an identical inferred V gene, J gene, and CDR3 amino acid sequence. Percentage overlap between repertoires was calculated by dividing the number of shared unique clonotypes by the size of the smaller repertoire. Richness of each repertoire was evaluated using RTK rarefaction, the Chao1 estimator, and Recon v2.1 estimates of unobserved clonotypes. For all TCRbeta clonotypes obtained by the gDNA method from a few donors, generation probabilities were computed with OLGA. Imported from immuneACCESS, the table was reduced by TCRdb to in-frame sequences with V and J called. These copies leave out some clones; in studies compared against another copy, an unresolved V gene accounts for under half, and the cause of the remainder is not known. D and trimming were read from the DNA, whereas the V and J calls and clone size are those reported in that table. The sample records about 2.4 million clones, around nine tenths of which are singletons. Over 0.12% of the sample belongs to the ten largest clones.

This sample stems from a study of shared clonotypes between healthy human individuals (dated by TCRdb to 2020 to 2021). About the investigation overall: A couple of women and three men aged 18 to 49 years were included in the cohort. To increase sequencing depth and limit assay-specific biases, different laboratories used diverse techniques to prepare libraries and sequence TCR repertoires. For each donor, CD4 naive and CD4 memory were each run on three plates, CD8 naive on two plates, and CD8 memory on one plate. Blood TCR repertoires of about five healthy adults were deeply sequenced to estimate repertoire size and the extent of clonotype sharing between individuals. Between about 0.94 and 8.9 billion PBMCs per donor were obtained by leukapheresis. Points the paper makes about the study in general: Naive subsets generally had larger estimated clonotype richness than memory subsets. When a handful of donors were compared, the shared fraction of clonotypes was about 5.2% for naive CD4, less than 4% for naive CD8, more than 2% for memory CD4, and 0.4% for memory CD8. Compared with non-shared clonotypes, the clonotypes found in all four sorted-subset donors had higher generation probabilities. Sampling was limited to blood, and TCR repertoires in tissue likely differ from TCR repertoires in blood. Even with the large sequencing depth, rarefaction of the sorted-subset datasets indicated that sequencing was incomplete. Pairwise subsampling led to the expectation that sequencing depth would affect the degree of clonotype sharing among donors. Because the study included a small number of donors, the genetic and exposure-history diversity represented was limited.

The donors were healthy, HIV-negative adults who had no recently reported acute infections or vaccinations. Only Caucasian adults living in Nashville, Tennessee, USA were represented among the donors. CD4+ T cells were enriched by magnetic negative selection, after which naive cells were positively selected on CD45RA and the negative fraction was taken as the memory subset. Blood was collected by leukapheresis, and PBMCs were isolated by Ficoll-Histopaque density gradient centrifugation and then cryopreserved in liquid nitrogen vapor phase. Purity and quantity of every magnetically sorted T cell population were checked by analytical flow cytometry. Genomic DNA was isolated from each sorted fraction and quantified by UV absorbance on a Nanodrop 2000c.

The chain uses TRBV11-2 and TRBJ1-2, with 8 middle bases fitting TRBD1. The sequencing sample was made of naive CD4+ T cells sorted from blood. The sample's cell subset or site label, decoded: CD45RA+ positively selected. The receptor was isolated from a young man in good health. CDR3 reads: CASSLKSTGANYGYTF. The bases read TGTGCCAGCAGCTTAAAATCGACAGGGGCGAACTATGGCTACACCTTC.